This T cell receptor (beta chain) was recovered during a study of blood T cell repertoires in COVID-19. Study background: Researchers got acute and convalescent COVID-19 samples from the United States, Italy and Spain.

V lost 8 bases, J lost 1 base, and 11 bases stayed unmatched. This CDR3 region has 15 residues. CDR1 and CDR2 from the germline V gene are MNHEY and SVGAGI. Per the original data handling: Using reference gene primer amplification, nucleated cell counts were estimated. Sequencing used immunoSEQ multiplex PCR; TCRdb keeps in-frame clones, though not all of them. V and J calls and clone size are as listed in that table; D and trimming were resolved from the DNA. The sample has about 250,000 clones, 65% to 90% seen once. Participants spanned ages about 18 to 100 years and resided in roughly 26 US areas. Participants had their cohort set by participant-reported clinical history.

The sequencing input was PBMCs or T cells enriched from blood (not recorded which). V is TRBV6-5 and J is TRBJ2-7, with 7 positions matching TRBD1. The sequence was collected from a woman between 50 and 59 years old with acute COVID-19. Here the CDR3 reads CASGRQGRESYEQYF. CDR3 in DNA: TGTGCCAGCGGACGACAGGGAAGGGAATCCTACGAGCAGTACTTC.